These T cell receptor beta chains were read from a single sample in a study of blood T cell repertoires in COVID-19. Assay: immunoSEQ multiplex PCR; the TCRdb copy retains only in-frame clones and omits some. The sample has about 140,000 clones, about four fifths seen once; the top ten hold about 8.1%. Specimen: peripheral blood. The source is a man aged 25-40 years with COVID-19, enrolled during active disease. CDR3s include the opening cysteine and the closing phenylalanine or tryptophan. Fields, in order: V gene, J gene, CDR3 length, clone size, D gene, CDR3 protein, CDR3 DNA. The D gene is left open where the match is weak. Where a row states a size, it is once, few, many or the class of an expanded clone; other rows omit it.

TRBV19,TRBJ2-5,14,.,TRBD2,CASSRLAAGETQYF,TGTGCCAGTAGCCGGCTAGCGGCGGGGGAGACCCAGTACTTC
TRBV19,TRBJ1-1,14,.,.,CASSIGAGGTEAFF,TGTGCCAGTAGTATAGGGGCGGGAGGCACTGAAGCTTTCTTT
TRBV7-2,TRBJ1-2,15,many,.,CASSLDISGNRGYTF,TGTGCCAGCAGCTTAGATATATCGGGGAACCGCGGCTACACCTTC
TRBV5-1,TRBJ2-5,14,.,TRBD1,CASSLSGGVETQYF,TGCGCCAGCAGCTTATCAGGGGGAGTAGAGACCCAGTACTTC
TRBV11-1,TRBJ2-7,14,.,.,CASSFDGSVGEQYF,TGTGCCAGCAGCTTCGACGGCAGCGTTGGCGAGCAGTACTTC
TRBV2,TRBJ1-1,14,.,.,CASSDGGGPTEAFF,TGTGCCAGCAGTGATGGGGGGGGGCCCACTGAAGCTTTCTTT
TRBV28,TRBJ1-2,13,.,.,CASSLGQSPSHTF,TGTGCCAGCAGTTTAGGGCAGTCGCCCTCCCACACCTTC
TRBV5-4,TRBJ2-2,13,few,.,CASSPDYTGELFF,TGTGCCAGCAGCCCCGACTACACCGGGGAGCTGTTTTTT
TRBV29-1,TRBJ2-5,13,.,TRBD2,CSVVGRAEETQYF,TGCAGCGTCGTCGGGAGGGCCGAGGAGACCCAGTACTTC
TRBV28,TRBJ1-3,13,.,.,CACFFGAGDTIYF,TGTGCCTGCTTTTTCGGGGCGGGGGACACCATATATTTT
TRBV7-9,TRBJ2-1,16,.,.,CASSAFQGHSYNEQFF,TGTGCCAGCAGCGCATTCCAGGGACACTCCTACAATGAGCAGTTCTTC
TRBV19,TRBJ2-2,16,.,TRBD2,CASSPSSGSTVGELFF,TGTGCCAGTAGTCCCTCTAGCGGTTCCACCGTGGGGGAGCTGTTTTTT
TRBV7-9,TRBJ2-1,15,.,.,CASSSDGKEKNEQFF,TGTGCCAGCAGCTCTGACGGGAAAGAAAAGAATGAGCAGTTCTTC
TRBV28,TRBJ1-2,17,.,TRBD1,CASSRPDRGDTNYGYTF,TGTGCCAGCAGTCGACCCGACAGGGGAGATACTAACTATGGCTACACCTTC
TRBV3-1/TRBV3-2,TRBJ2-1,13,.,.,CASSLSGKNEQFF,TGTGCCAGCAGCCTATCAGGTAAAAATGAGCAGTTCTTC
TRBV24-1,TRBJ2-3,17,.,TRBD1,CATSDRRTGTSTDTQYF,TGTGCCACCAGTGACCGGCGGACAGGTACTAGCACAGATACGCAGTATTTT
TRBV2,TRBJ2-7,13,.,TRBD1,CASSGTGLGEQYF,TGTGCCAGCAGTGGGACAGGGCTCGGCGAGCAGTACTTC
TRBV29-1,TRBJ2-7,11,.,TRBD2,CSVLGRDEQYF,TGCAGCGTACTGGGGAGGGATGAGCAGTACTTC
TRBV11-2,TRBJ2-2,17,.,TRBD2,CASSPPSGGSRTGELFF,TGTGCCAGCAGCCCCCCCAGTGGCGGGAGTCGCACCGGGGAGCTGTTTTTT
TRBV29-1,TRBJ2-3,13,.,.,CSPPRSSTDTQYF,TGCAGCCCACCTCGTAGTAGCACAGATACGCAGTATTTT
TRBV5-5,TRBJ2-1,13,.,.,CASSLVGVNEQFF,TGTGCCAGCAGCCTGGTGGGCGTCAATGAGCAGTTCTTC
TRBV18,TRBJ2-7,13,.,.,CASSPDGILEQYF,TGTGCCAGCTCACCGGACGGGATTTTGGAGCAGTACTTC
TRBV19,TRBJ1-5,12,.,.,CASSIVGGSQHF,TGTGCCAGTAGTATTGTGGGGGGTTCCCAGCATTTT
TRBV11-2,TRBJ2-1,16,.,TRBD2,CASLKRGGSPYNEQFF,TGTGCCAGCCTCAAAAGGGGCGGGAGTCCCTACAATGAGCAGTTCTTC
TRBV6-5,TRBJ1-2,14,once,TRBD1,CASSYSRQGYGYTF,TGTGCCAGCAGTTACTCACGACAGGGTTATGGCTACACCTTC
TRBV2,TRBJ2-1,17,.,.,CASSELAGRDLYNEQFF,TGTGCCAGCAGTGAACTCGCGGGGCGGGACCTCTACAATGAGCAGTTCTTC
TRBV6-4,TRBJ1-2,14,once,.,CASSDGEGSHGYTF,TGTGCCAGCAGTGACGGCGAAGGGAGCCATGGCTACACCTTC
TRBV11-2,TRBJ1-1,15,.,TRBD1,CASSLGQRLNTEAFF,TGTGCCAGCAGCTTGGGACAGCGGCTGAACACTGAAGCTTTCTTT
TRBV27,TRBJ1-6,12,.,TRBD1,CANDREVSPLHF,TGTGCCAACGACAGGGAGGTTTCACCCCTCCACTTT
TRBV25-1,TRBJ2-5,15,.,.,CASSDQTGVAETQYF,TGTGCCAGCAGTGACCAGACAGGAGTTGCGGAGACCCAGTACTTC
TRBV27,TRBJ1-5,14,.,TRBD1,CASSWGQGNQPQHF,TGTGCCAGCAGTTGGGGACAGGGGAATCAGCCCCAGCATTTT
TRBV5-1,TRBJ2-3,15,.,TRBD2,CASSLTSGNTDTQYF,TGCGCCAGCAGCTTGACTAGCGGCAACACAGATACGCAGTATTTT
TRBV11-2,TRBJ2-7,15,.,.,CASSPEWGELYEQYF,TGTGCCAGCAGCCCCGAATGGGGAGAGCTCTACGAGCAGTACTTC
TRBV15,TRBJ2-4,17,.,TRBD1,CATSESGTDVAKNIQYF,TGTGCCACCAGCGAGTCCGGGACAGATGTAGCCAAAAACATTCAGTACTTC
TRBV6-6,TRBJ2-1,14,.,.,CASRTGSFYNEQFF,TGTGCCAGCAGGACCGGGTCTTTTTACAATGAGCAGTTCTTC
TRBV27,TRBJ2-1,17,.,.,CASSRKGGASSYNEQFF,TGTGCCAGCAGTCGAAAAGGGGGAGCCAGCTCCTACAATGAGCAGTTCTTC
TRBV7-2,TRBJ2-3,16,.,TRBD1,CASSPPGTAHTDTQYF,TGTGCCAGCAGCCCTCCCGGGACAGCCCACACAGATACGCAGTATTTT
TRBV29-1,TRBJ1-3,13,few,TRBD1,CSVWGQSGNTIYF,TGCAGCGTTTGGGGACAGTCTGGAAACACCATATATTTT
TRBV24-1,TRBJ1-2,14,.,.,CATSDATGPYGYTF,TGTGCCACCAGTGATGCGACAGGTCCCTATGGCTACACCTTC
TRBV14,TRBJ2-3,15,.,.,CASRETGTSTDTQYF,TGTGCCAGCAGGGAGACAGGGACTAGCACAGATACGCAGTATTTT
TRBV5-1,TRBJ2-5,15,.,TRBD2,CASSPGLAGAETQYF,TGCGCCAGCAGCCCGGGACTAGCGGGAGCAGAGACCCAGTACTTC
TRBV11-2,TRBJ2-1,17,.,.,CASSLLGSQSSYNEQFF,TGTGCCAGCAGCCTATTGGGCAGTCAGAGCTCCTACAATGAGCAGTTCTTC
TRBV11-2,TRBJ2-7,13,once,TRBD2,CASSTWTSHLQYF,TGTGCCAGCAGCACCTGGACTAGCCACTTACAGTACTTC
TRBV2,TRBJ2-1,11,.,.,CASRADNEQFF,TGTGCCAGCAGAGCCGACAATGAGCAGTTCTTC
TRBV10-3,TRBJ2-3,15,.,.,CATSGSVGLTDTQYF,TGTGCCACCTCGGGGTCTGTTGGCCTCACAGATACGCAGTATTTT
TRBV11-2,TRBJ1-6,16,many,.,CASRPYRDLGNSPLHF,TGTGCCAGCAGACCCTACCGGGACTTAGGGAATTCACCCCTCCACTTT
TRBV28,TRBJ1-1,16,.,.,CASSIGGPGLNTEAFF,TGTGCCAGCAGTATAGGGGGTCCTGGGCTGAACACTGAAGCTTTCTTT
TRBV24-1,TRBJ2-7,13,.,TRBD2,CATSDLAGPEQYF,TGTGCCACCAGTGATTTAGCGGGGCCAGAGCAGTACTTC
TRBV11-2,TRBJ2-1,16,.,TRBD2,CASSSTWTSGSNEQFF,TGTGCCAGCAGCTCGACCTGGACTAGCGGGAGTAATGAGCAGTTCTTC
TRBV10-1,TRBJ2-7,16,.,TRBD2,CASSESVPSGIREQYF,TGCGCCAGCAGTGAGTCGGTCCCTAGCGGGATCCGGGAGCAGTACTTC
TRBV20-1,TRBJ2-7,14,.,TRBD2,CSASPSGNTYEQYF,TGCAGTGCTAGTCCTAGCGGGAATACCTACGAGCAGTACTTC
TRBV3-1/TRBV3-2,TRBJ1-3,17,.,.,CASSQSGRSRGGNTIYF,TGTGCCAGCAGCCAATCCGGAAGAAGTCGAGGTGGAAACACCATATATTTT
TRBV30,TRBJ2-4,15,.,TRBD1,CAWSVDRDAKNIQYF,TGTGCCTGGAGTGTTGACAGGGACGCCAAAAACATTCAGTACTTC